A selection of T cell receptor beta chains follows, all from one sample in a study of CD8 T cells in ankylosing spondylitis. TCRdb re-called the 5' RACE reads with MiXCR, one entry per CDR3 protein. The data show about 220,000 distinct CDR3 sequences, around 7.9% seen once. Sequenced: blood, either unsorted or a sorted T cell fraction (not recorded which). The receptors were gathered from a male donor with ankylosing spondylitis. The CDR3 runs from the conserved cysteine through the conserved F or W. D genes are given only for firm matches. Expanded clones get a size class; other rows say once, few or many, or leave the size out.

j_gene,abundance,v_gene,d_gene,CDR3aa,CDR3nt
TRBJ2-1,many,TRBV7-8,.,CASSSAVWGSYNEQFF,TGTGCCAGCAGCTCAGCCGTGTGGGGCTCCTACAATGAGCAGTTCTTC
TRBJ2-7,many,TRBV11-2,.,CASSLAAKPAYEQYF,TGTGCCAGCAGCTTAGCGGCGAAGCCAGCTTACGAGCAGTACTTC
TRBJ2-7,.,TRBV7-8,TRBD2,CASSLELAVSYEQYF,TGTGCCAGCAGCTTAGAACTAGCGGTCTCCTACGAGCAGTACTTC
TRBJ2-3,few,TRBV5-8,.,CASSFFISTDTQYF,TGTGCCAGCAGCTTTTTTATTAGCACAGATACGCAGTATTTT
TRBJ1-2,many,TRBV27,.,CASSFSAGGGYGYTF,TGTGCCAGCAGTTTTTCAGCGGGAGGGGGCTATGGCTACACCTTC
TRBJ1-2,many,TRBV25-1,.,CASRRGAVVLYYGYTF,TGTGCCAGCCGCAGGGGTGCGGTAGTTCTATACTATGGCTACACCTTC
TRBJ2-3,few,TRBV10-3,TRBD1,CAISGSGIRGPTDTQYF,TGTGCCATCAGCGGGTCGGGGATCAGGGGGCCCACAGATACGCAGTATTTT
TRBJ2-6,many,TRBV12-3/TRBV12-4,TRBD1,CASRPPAGGSSGANVLTF,TGTGCCAGCAGGCCCCCTGCAGGGGGTAGCTCTGGGGCCAACGTCCTGACTTTC
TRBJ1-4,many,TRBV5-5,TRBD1,CASSLESGQGTEKLFF,TGTGCCAGCAGCTTGGAGTCGGGACAGGGGACTGAAAAACTGTTTTTT
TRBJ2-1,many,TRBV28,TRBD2,CASSYERGVYNEQFF,TGTGCCAGCAGTTACGAGCGGGGGGTTTACAATGAGCAGTTCTTC
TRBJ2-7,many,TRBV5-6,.,CASNWDRGEQYF,TGTGCCAGCAACTGGGATCGAGGCGAGCAGTACTTC
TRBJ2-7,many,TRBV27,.,CASSLSPGSLTYEQYF,TGTGCCAGCAGTTTATCCCCGGGGAGCCTCACCTACGAGCAGTACTTC
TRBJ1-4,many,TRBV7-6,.,CASSLGRRGEKLFF,TGTGCCAGCAGCTTAGGACGGCGAGGGGAAAAACTGTTTTTT
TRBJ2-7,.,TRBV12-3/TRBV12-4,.,CASTLGPPTRYEQYF,TGTGCCAGCACTCTCGGGCCCCCAACAAGGTACGAGCAGTACTTC
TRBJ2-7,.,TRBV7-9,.,CASSFGRNEQYF,TGTGCCAGCAGCTTTGGCCGGAACGAGCAGTACTTC
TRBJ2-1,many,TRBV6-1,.,CASSAAHGSEQFF,TGTGCCAGCAGTGCCGCGCACGGATCTGAGCAGTTCTTC
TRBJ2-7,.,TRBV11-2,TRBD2,CASSHGGTSYEQYF,TGTGCCAGCAGCCACGGGGGGACCTCCTACGAGCAGTACTTC
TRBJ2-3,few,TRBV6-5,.,CASSYSVTTITDTQYF,TGTGCCAGCAGTTACTCGGTGACTACGATAACAGATACGCAGTATTTT
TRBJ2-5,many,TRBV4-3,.,CASSQGARVGETQYF,TGCGCCAGCAGCCAAGGGGCCAGGGTGGGGGAGACCCAGTACTTC
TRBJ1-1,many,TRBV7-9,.,CASSLGGHYGAFF,TGTGCCAGCAGCTTAGGTGGACACTATGGAGCTTTCTTT
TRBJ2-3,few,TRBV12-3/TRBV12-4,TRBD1,CASSWTGADTQYF,TGTGCCAGCAGTTGGACAGGGGCAGATACGCAGTATTTT
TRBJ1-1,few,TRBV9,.,CASSVEGVGTEAFF,TGTGCCAGCAGCGTAGAAGGGGTGGGAACTGAAGCTTTCTTT
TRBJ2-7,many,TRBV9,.,CASSVADGPYEQYF,TGTGCCAGCAGCGTAGCGGACGGCCCCTACGAGCAGTACTTC
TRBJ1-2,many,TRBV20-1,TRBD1,CSARDPGQGFYGYTF,TGCAGTGCTAGAGATCCGGGACAGGGGTTTTATGGCTACACCTTC
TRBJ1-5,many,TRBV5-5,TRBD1,CASSLEQGLGNQPQHF,TGTGCCAGCAGCCTTGAACAGGGGTTAGGCAATCAGCCCCAGCATTTT
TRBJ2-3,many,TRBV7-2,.,CASSLGGPSTDTQYF,TGTGCCAGCAGCTTAGGGGGGCCTAGCACAGATACGCAGTATTTT
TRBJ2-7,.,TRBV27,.,CASSMAGIGYEQYF,TGTGCCAGCAGTATGGCGGGAATCGGGTACGAGCAGTACTTC
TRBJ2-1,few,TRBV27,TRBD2,CASSFSLAGGANEQFF,TGTGCCAGCAGTTTCTCTCTAGCGGGAGGGGCGAATGAGCAGTTCTTC
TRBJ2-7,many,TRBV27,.,CASSVPGGEQYF,TGTGCCAGCAGTGTCCCAGGGGGGGAGCAGTACTTC
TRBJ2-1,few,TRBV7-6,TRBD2,CASSSTSGSVSYNEQFF,TGTGCCAGCAGCTCCACTAGCGGCTCAGTCTCCTACAATGAGCAGTTCTTC
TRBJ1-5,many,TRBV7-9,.,CASSLYDQPQHF,TGTGCCAGCAGCTTATATGACCAGCCCCAGCATTTT
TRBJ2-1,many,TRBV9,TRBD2,CASSSPGLAGEGYYEQFF,TGTGCCAGCAGCTCCCCGGGACTAGCGGGAGAGGGGTACTATGAGCAGTTCTTC
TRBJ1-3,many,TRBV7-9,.,CASRSPGPLSGNTIYF,TGTGCCAGCAGATCTCCGGGACCCCTCTCTGGAAACACCATATATTTT
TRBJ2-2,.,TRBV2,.,CASRRGNTGELFF,TGTGCCAGCAGGAGGGGAAACACCGGGGAGCTGTTTTTT
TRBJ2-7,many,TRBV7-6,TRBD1,CASSYGTGVEQYF,TGTGCCAGCAGCTATGGGACAGGGGTCGAGCAGTACTTC